Below, 15 T cell receptor beta chains from the same sample are listed, as sequenced in a study of a mutant IDH1 vaccine in newly diagnosed glioma (dated by TCRdb to 2020 to 2023). In the paper's terms, the time point label means: week 47, end of study. Each vaccine dose, consisting of 300 ug of a 20-mer mutant IDH1 peptide in Montanide, was administered subcutaneously with topical imiquimod. These receptors are not linked to any known antigen. Library preparation employed the immunoSEQ multiplex PCR assay. Here the immuneACCESS table is served through TCRdb, limited to in-frame sequences with V and J called. Missing clones are a known gap in these copies; in checked studies unresolved V genes cover under half, and the rest lacks a known reason. The sample records approximately 58,000 clones, around 86% of which are singletons. The ten largest clonotypes hold 3.8% of the sample. The material was PBMCs, obtained from a glioma patient whose treatment included an IDH1 peptide vaccine. These receptors were collected from a young man with glioma.

This chain joins TRBV12-5 and TRBJ1-6; D might be TRBD1 (6 bases). Deletions cut 5 bases from V and 15 bases from J, with 20 bases between. Germline CDR1 is LGHNT and CDR2 is FRNRAP. CDR3 length: 14 amino acids. DNA of the CDR3: TGTGCTAGTGGTGCTCAGGGGTTTCTTACGGACCTCCACTTT. Amino acid sequence: CASGAQGFLTDLHF.

This clone was observed a handful of times. CDR3 residues: CASSQWDRGNQPQHF. Here the CDR3 DNA reads TGTGCCAGCAGCCAGTGGGACAGGGGTAATCAGCCCCAGCATTTT. J is TRBJ1-5 and V is TRBV4-2; 10 nucleotides align to TRBD1. The CDR3 is 15 amino acids. CDR1 and CDR2 (germline): LGHNA, YNFKEQ. The junction had 3 bases not matched to a gene; V was cut back by 3 bases and J by 4 bases.

This rearrangement joins TRBV6-5 to TRBJ2-5; 7 bases map to TRBD1. V gave up 5 bases and J gave up 1 base; unmatched junction bases: 1. Germline-derived CDR1 and CDR2 are MNHEY and SVGAGI. This CDR3 has 13 amino acids. The CDR3 region has the DNA TGTGCCAGCAGTGGGACAGTCCAAGAGACCCAGTACTTC. Its protein is CASSGTVQETQYF.

The J gene is TRBJ1-5, the V gene TRBV5-5, with D hard to call. The CDR3 covers 15 residues. Trimming took 2 bases from V and 4 from J, leaving 13 bases between them. Per germline, CDR1 SGHKS and CDR2 YYEKEE (reference sequence). CDR3 loop: CASSFLGPGNQPQHF. The CDR3 DNA is TGTGCCAGCAGCTTTTTAGGCCCGGGAAATCAGCCCCAGCATTTT. Full variable domain (remainder filled in from reference TRBV5-5 and TRBJ1-5): DAGVTQSPTHLIKTRGQQVTLRCSPISGHKSVSWYQQVLGQGPQFIFQYYEKEERGRGNFPDRFSARQFPNYSSELNVNALLLGDSALYLCASSFLGPGNQPQHFGDGTRLSIL.

The V gene is TRBV5-8, the J gene TRBJ2-7, with 10 nucleotides matching TRBD1. This CDR3 region has 13 residues. Germline assignment: CDR1 SGHTS and CDR2 YDEGEE. Trimming took 2 bases from V and 7 from J; bases not matched to a gene: 3. CDR3 sequence: CASSFDRGQEQYF. CDR3 bases: TGTGCCAGCAGCTTTGACAGGGGGCAAGAGCAGTACTTC.

The chain has TRBV21-1 and TRBJ1-5; TRBD1, the table's D call, lacks a check against the DNA. TRBV21-1 is shown as a pseudogene. This CDR3 contains 14 residues. CDR3: CASPGQGRAQPQHF. As DNA, the CDR3 is TGTGCCAGTCCGGGACAGGGAAGGGCTCAGCCCCAGCATTTT.

This rearrangement joins TRBV6-5 to TRBJ1-2, with 8 nucleotides matching TRBD1. The ends lost 4 bases at V and 10 bases at J; junction bases unmatched: 17. The CDR3 is made up of 16 amino acids. Germline loops: CDR1 MNHEY, CDR2 SVGAGI. CDR3 sequence reads: CASSSGLGQVARDYTF. As DNA, the CDR3 is TGTGCCAGCAGTTCTGGCCTGGGACAGGTCGCGAGGGACTACACCTTC.

CDR3 nucleotide sequence: TGTGCCAGCAGTGCTTTCTGGGACAGGGGGACCTACGAGCAGTACTTC. Its translation: CASSAFWDRGTYEQYF. The rearrangement joins TRBV2 to TRBJ2-5; 11 bases are shared with TRBD1. The J call may be faulty, since TRBJ2-7 better matches the DNA end. The CDR3 is made up of 16 amino acids. Germline V lookup: CDR1 SNHLY, CDR2 FYNNEI.

The chain couples TRBV7-6 to TRBJ2-3; D is unclear. The CDR3 sequence is 13 residues long. Trimming took 5 bases from V and 5 from J, leaving 11 bases between them. The germline gives CDR1 SGHVS, CDR2 FNYEAQ. DNA for the CDR3: TGTGCCAGCAGCGGGCCGGTTGGAGATACGCAGTATTTT. This gives the protein CASSGPVGDTQYF. The variable domain in full, with the rest retrieved from reference TRBV7-6 and TRBJ2-3, is GAGVSQSPRYKVTKRGQDVALRCDPISGHVSLYWYRQALGQGPEFLTYFNYEAQQDKSGLPNDRFSAERPEGSISTLTIQRTEQRDSAMYRCASSGPVGDTQYFGPGTRLTVL.

The chain recombines TRBV10-1 with TRBJ2-7; 9 nucleotides align to TRBD2. The CDR3 extends over 13 amino acids. CDR1 and CDR2 (germline): WNHNN, SYGVQD (reference sequence). Trimming removed 1 base from V and 6 bases from J; junction bases left unmatched: 1. The CDR3 spells CASSEWTSAEQYF. CDR3 DNA sequence: TGCGCCAGCAGTGAGTGGACTAGCGCCGAGCAGTACTTC.

The chain has TRBV7-9 and TRBJ1-1; possibly TRBD1 for D (6 bases). The V gene lost 6 bases and the J gene lost 2 bases, with 16 bases spanning the gap. The germline V gene has CDR1 SEHNR and CDR2 FQNEAQ (reference sequence). The CDR3 has 15 residues. CDR3 in DNA: TGTGCCAGCAGTCGACAGAACAGGGATAACACTGAAGCTTTCTTT. It translates to CASSRQNRDNTEAFF.

This chain uses TRBV5-1 with TRBJ1-1; 8 bases fit TRBD1. The V and J ends lost 0 bases and 9 bases, in that order; junction bases with no gene match: 16. The germline gives CDR1 SGHRS, CDR2 YFSETQ. The CDR3 length is 17 residues. As DNA, the CDR3 is TGCGCCAGCAGCTTGGCCGGGTCCGGAGGACAGGGCTCCCAAGCTTTCTTT. This sequence encodes CASSLAGSGGQGSQAFF.

The chain employs TRBV4-2 and TRBJ2-1; 11 positions match TRBD2. Trimming removed 4 bases from V and 0 bases from J; junction bases left unmatched: 2. From germline, CDR1 is LGHNA and CDR2 YNFKEQ. This CDR3 contains 16 residues. The CDR3 region has the DNA TGTGCCAGCAGCCGAGGACTAGCGGGCTCCTACAATGAGCAGTTCTTC. Protein: CASSRGLAGSYNEQFF.

The chain combines TRBV10-3 with TRBJ2-1; D is possibly TRBD1 (5 bases). Trimming cost V 0 bases and J 5 bases, with 11 bases left between them. The CDR3 runs 15 residues. Germline loops: CDR1 ENHRY, CDR2 SYGVKD. The CDR3 nucleotides read TGTGCCATCAGTGAGTCGATATCAGGGAACAATGAGCAGTTCTTC. Encoded protein: CAISESISGNNEQFF.

This sequence joins TRBV19 and TRBJ1-6; 8 bases fit TRBD1. The germline V gene has CDR1 LNHDA and CDR2 SQIVND (reference sequence). Trimming removed 3 bases from V and 6 bases from J; junction bases left unmatched: 1. The CDR3 is made up of 14 amino acids. The CDR3 sequence is CASSIGQGNSPLHF. The DNA of the CDR3 is TGTGCCAGTAGTATCGGACAGGGTAATTCACCCCTCCACTTT.